The 26 T cell receptor beta chains below come from one sample, sequenced in a study of beta chain features in type 1 diabetes. Regarding the study as a whole: TCRB CDR3s from Type 1 diabetes patients were moderately but significantly shorter in all four CD4+ subsets.

Antigens for these TCRs are unknown. Expressed TCRB transcripts were sequenced because the entire RNA isolate underwent reverse transcription. This table comes from immunoSEQ multiplex PCR, and its TCRdb copy is limited to in-frame clones, with some not included. The sample yields some 350,000 clones, roughly 13% seen once. Sequencing used naive CD4+ T cells from blood. Receptors originate from a woman between 18 and 30 years old with type 1 diabetes.

This clone showed up just a few times. The rearrangement uses TRBV7-2 and TRBJ1-1; unclear D gene. Germline CDR1 is SGHTA and CDR2 is FQGNSA. Trimming removed 4 bases from V and 5 bases from J, with 11 bases in between. The CDR3 spans 13 residues. The CDR3 spells CASSSTRSTEAFF. The CDR3 nucleotides are TGTGCCAGCAGCTCTACCCGGAGTACTGAAGCTTTCTTT. The variable domain in full, completed from reference TRBV7-2 and TRBJ1-1, reads GAGVSQSPSNKVTEKGKDVELRCDPISGHTALYWYRQSLGQGLEFLIYFQGNSAPDKSGLPSDRFSAERTGGSVSTLTIQRTQQEDSAVYLCASSSTRSTEAFFGQGTRLTVV.

The chain uses TRBV7-9 and TRBJ1-5, with D possibly being TRBD1 (6 bases). Per the germline V gene, CDR1 is SEHNR and CDR2 is FQNEAQ (reference sequence). Between the trimmed V and J ends, which lost 3 bases and 2 bases, there was a span of 14 bases. The CDR3 consists of 16 residues. The CDR3 bases are TGTGCCAGCAGCTTGTTCGGCAGGGGAGGCAATCAGCCCCAGCATTTT. Its protein is CASSLFGRGGNQPQHF.

The rearrangement joins TRBV5-1 to TRBJ2-1; TRBD1 matches 9 bases. V dropped 4 bases and J dropped 2; count of bases not matched to a gene: 1. This CDR3 has 14 amino acids. Germline lookup yields CDR1 SGHRS and CDR2 YFSETQ. The CDR3 loop reads CASSRDRAYNEQFF. The CDR3 nucleotides are TGCGCCAGCAGCCGGGACAGGGCCTACAATGAGCAGTTCTTC.

This clone has a handful of counts. The chain joins TRBV28 to TRBJ1-1; 7 bases agree with TRBD1. Germline lookup yields CDR1 MDHEN and CDR2 SYDVKM. CDR3 length equals 17 residues. V was clipped by 1 base and J by 1 base; unmatched bases: 9. In DNA form, the CDR3 reads TGTGCCAGCAGTTTATACCCAGGGACAGCTTCGAACACTGAAGCTTTCTTT. Amino acids: CASSLYPGTASNTEAFF.

The chain has TRBV7-9 and TRBJ1-2, with D possibly matching TRBD1 (5 bases). CDR1 and CDR2 from the germline V gene are SEHNR and FQNEAQ (reference sequence). V shed 5 bases and J shed 5 bases, with 9 bases lying between them. The CDR3 length is 12 residues. CDR3: CASSAGGYGYTF. In nucleotides, the CDR3 is TGTGCCAGCAGCGCCGGGGGGTATGGCTACACCTTC.

The chain recombines TRBV19 with TRBJ2-6, with D unclear. The ends were cut back, 2 bases at V and 1 base at J, with 9 bases in the middle. CDR3 length equals 16 residues. Germline CDR1 and CDR2: LNHDA and SQIVND (reference sequence). CDR3 protein: CASSINPGSGANVLTF. As DNA, the CDR3 is TGTGCCAGTAGTATAAACCCCGGGTCTGGGGCCAACGTCCTGACTTTC.

This clone was seen a few times. This sequence joins TRBV7-9 and TRBJ2-1, with 9 bases matching TRBD1. The CDR3 is made up of 17 amino acids. CDR1 and CDR2 (germline): SEHNR, FQNEAQ (reference sequence). V dropped 5 bases and J dropped 5; count of bases not matched to a gene: 13. For the CDR3, the DNA is TGTGCCAGCAGCCGTCCCGGGACAGGGAATAGAAACAATGAGCAGTTCTTC. Encoded protein: CASSRPGTGNRNNEQFF.

This clone appeared a few times. V and J are TRBV4-3 and TRBJ2-3, with 8 bases matching TRBD1. The CDR3 length is 16 residues. Germline CDR1 is LGHNA and CDR2 is YSLEER. V lost 2 bases, J lost 0 bases, and 4 bases stayed unmatched. In nucleotides, the CDR3 is TGCGCCAGCAGCCAATACCGGGACAGGAGCACAGATACGCAGTATTTT. It specifies CASSQYRDRSTDTQYF.

The V call is TRBV5-5, the J call TRBJ2-7, with 7 bases identical to TRBD1. CDR1 and CDR2 from the germline V gene are SGHKS and YYEKEE (reference sequence). The CDR3 has 18 residues. Trimming at V came to 0 bases and at J to 2 bases, leaving 14 bases not matched to a gene. CDR3 loop: CASSLGSRQGIQTYEQYV. CDR3 nucleotide sequence: TGTGCCAGCAGCTTGGGGTCGAGACAGGGTATACAGACCTACGAGCAGTACGTC.

This clone was counted a few times. The chain joins TRBV7-9 to TRBJ2-6; D uncertain. V lost 6 bases and J 0 bases, leaving 9 bases between the germline ends. Germline V gene lookup returns CDR1 SEHNR and CDR2 FQNEAQ (reference sequence). The CDR3 is 15 residues long. This CDR3 reads CASRQTASGANVLTF. CDR3 coding DNA: TGTGCCAGCAGACAAACAGCCTCTGGGGCCAACGTCCTGACTTTC.

Worth noting for this clone: Other nucleotide sequences in the sample specify the same CDR3. The CDR3 sequence: CASSYYNEQFF. DNA of the CDR3: TGTGCCAGCAGCTACTACAATGAGCAGTTCTTC. This chain connects TRBV14 to TRBJ2-1; D is ambiguous. The V end was cut by 5 bases, the J end by 3 bases, with 2 bases between. Germline lookup yields CDR1 SGHDN and CDR2 FVKESK. The CDR3 has 11 residues.

This clone has more than one count but fewer than ten. V gene TRBV28 combines with J gene TRBJ1-3, with unresolved D. CDR3 length: 15 residues. The V end was cut by 2 bases, the J end by 3 bases, with 11 bases between. The germline CDR1 and CDR2 sequences are MDHEN and SYDVKM. The CDR3 protein is CASSLTRGFGNTIYF. In DNA form, the CDR3 reads TGTGCCAGCAGTTTAACCCGAGGCTTTGGAAACACCATATATTTT.

In its sample, this clone was seen a few times. The chain recombines TRBV29-1 with TRBJ1-1, with 7 bases lining up with TRBD1. The CDR3 spans 13 residues. The V segment lost 2 bases and the J segment 0 bases; nucleotides outside the gene matches: 0. Germline loops: CDR1 SQVTM, CDR2 ANQGSEA. This CDR3 reads CSVEQGVNTEAFF. The CDR3 DNA sequence: TGCAGCGTTGAACAGGGGGTGAACACTGAAGCTTTCTTT.

The CDR3 sequence is CASSLGASGTYTQYF. The CDR3 coding sequence is TGTGCCAGCAGCTTGGGGGCTAGCGGGACGTATACGCAGTATTTT. The rearrangement joins TRBV5-8 to TRBJ2-3, with 9 bases aligning to TRBD2. Germline CDR1 and CDR2: SGHTS and YDEGEE. The CDR3 consists of 15 residues. The V gene end was trimmed by 0 bases and the J gene end by 7 bases; junction bases not matched to a gene: 6.

This chain connects TRBV5-1 to TRBJ2-2; D perhaps matches TRBD2 (6 bases). Trimming cost V 4 bases and J 2 bases, with 15 bases left between them. Looked up from germline, CDR1 is SGHRS and CDR2 is YFSETQ. The CDR3 spans 16 residues. The CDR3 here is CASSLLTGLNTGELFF. The CDR3 bases are TGCGCCAGCAGCCTCCTAACGGGACTTAACACCGGGGAGCTGTTTTTT.

In this sample, this clone turned up a few times. Within the sample, other DNA sequences also encode this same CDR3. The chain combines TRBV5-1 with TRBJ2-7, with TRBD2 matching 9 bases. V shed 2 bases, J shed 2 bases, and the junction held 2 bases outside the gene matches. The CDR3 is made up of 14 amino acids. Per the germline V gene, CDR1 is SGHRS and CDR2 is YFSETQ. The CDR3 nucleotides read TGCGCCAGCAGCTTAGCGGGAGGACCCTACGAGCAGTACTTC. It encodes CASSLAGGPYEQYF.

This chain connects TRBV18 to TRBJ2-1; TRBD2 agrees at 11 bases. V dropped 3 bases and J dropped 3; count of bases not matched to a gene: 7. There are 17 residues in the CDR3. The germline V gene has CDR1 KGHSH and CDR2 LQKENI. CDR3 loop: CASSPRLAGSIYNEQFF. In DNA form, the CDR3 reads TGTGCCAGCTCACCCCGACTAGCGGGGAGTATCTACAATGAGCAGTTCTTC.

In this sample, this clone turned up a few times. The V and J genes are TRBV30 and TRBJ1-5; the match to TRBD1 covers 7 bases. After removal of 2 bases from V and 6 bases from J, the junction contained 7 bases not matched to a gene. The CDR3 has 14 residues. Per the germline V gene, CDR1 is GTSNPN and CDR2 is SVGIG (reference sequence). CDR3 loop: CAWSLTGRGQPQHF. CDR3 sequence (DNA): TGTGCCTGGAGTCTGACAGGGAGAGGTCAGCCCCAGCATTTT.

This clone was counted a few times. This chain links TRBV29-1 with TRBJ2-6; the match to TRBD1 covers 9 bases. V gave up 0 bases and J gave up 0 bases; unmatched junction bases: 18. In germline, CDR1 is SQVTM, CDR2 ANQGSEA. There are 22 residues in the CDR3. The DNA of the CDR3 is TGCAGCGTTGAAGATCCCCGGGGGGTAGGGACAGGGTTTCTCTCTGGGGCCAACGTCCTGACTTTC. It is translated as CSVEDPRGVGTGFLSGANVLTF.

V usage is TRBV5-1 and J usage is TRBJ2-7; maybe TRBD1 (5 bases). Germline V gene lookup returns CDR1 SGHRS and CDR2 YFSETQ. Trimming left V 1 base short and J 2 bases short, with 13 bases between. There are 15 residues in the CDR3. CDR3 protein: CASSLPGQGAYEQYF. In DNA, the CDR3 is TGCGCCAGCAGCTTGCCCGGCCAGGGTGCCTACGAGCAGTACTTC.

V gene TRBV11-2 combines with J gene TRBJ2-1, with TRBD2 matching over 8 bases. CDR1 is SGHAT and CDR2 is FQNNGV in the germline V gene. V lost 5 bases, J lost 5 bases, and 5 bases stayed unmatched. CDR3 length equals 14 residues. The DNA of the CDR3 is TGTGCCAGCAGCAACAGCGGGAGTAACAATGAGCAGTTCTTC. This encodes CASSNSGSNNEQFF.

The gene calls are TRBV7-2 and TRBJ2-3; 7 nucleotides line up with TRBD2. The V gene end was trimmed by 4 bases and the J gene end by 0 bases; junction bases not matched to a gene: 4. CDR3 length equals 15 residues. Germline V gene data show CDR1 as SGHTA and CDR2 as FQGNSA. The CDR3 here is CASSWEGPSTDTQYF. The CDR3 coding sequence is TGTGCCAGCAGCTGGGAGGGGCCCAGCACAGATACGCAGTATTTT.

This clone occurred a few times. The chain joins TRBV4-2 to TRBJ2-2, with 15 bases identical to TRBD2. This CDR3 comprises 17 residues. Trimming at V came to 5 bases and at J to 4 bases, leaving 5 bases not matched to a gene. Germline CDR1 LGHNA, CDR2 YNFKEQ. CDR3 residues: CASSSRTSGRATGELFF. Here the CDR3 DNA reads TGTGCCAGCAGCTCGAGGACTAGCGGGAGGGCCACCGGGGAGCTGTTTTTT.

This clone has only a few counts. The chain uses TRBV30 and TRBJ2-1; 10 bases are a match to TRBD2. V lost 2 bases, J lost 8 bases, and 9 bases stayed unmatched. Germline CDR1 GTSNPN, CDR2 SVGIG (reference sequence). The CDR3 spans 15 residues. The CDR3 loop reads CAWSRSGRAIDEQFF. In DNA, the CDR3 is TGTGCCTGGAGTCGAAGCGGGAGGGCCATCGATGAGCAGTTCTTC.

This clone has a handful of counts. The chain couples TRBV6-6 to TRBJ1-2; weak D call: TRBD1 (6 bases). Germline loops: CDR1 MNHNY, CDR2 SVGAGI (reference sequence). Trimming cost V 0 bases and J 7 bases, with 12 bases left between them. The CDR3 length is 14 residues. The CDR3 DNA follows: TGTGCCAGCAGTTACTCCCTTGAAGGGGGTGGCTACACCTTC. Its protein product is CASSYSLEGGGYTF.

This clone was counted only a few times. The J gene is TRBJ1-2, the V gene TRBV9, with a weak D call TRBD1 (6 bases). The V end lost 4 bases, the J end lost 2 bases, and 15 bases lay between the germline ends. Germline V gives CDR1 SGDLS, CDR2 YYNGEE. This CDR3 has 15 residues. The CDR3 nucleotides are TGTGCCAGCAGCCCAAGGACAGTTGGGAACTATGGCTACACCTTC. Translated, it gives CASSPRTVGNYGYTF.